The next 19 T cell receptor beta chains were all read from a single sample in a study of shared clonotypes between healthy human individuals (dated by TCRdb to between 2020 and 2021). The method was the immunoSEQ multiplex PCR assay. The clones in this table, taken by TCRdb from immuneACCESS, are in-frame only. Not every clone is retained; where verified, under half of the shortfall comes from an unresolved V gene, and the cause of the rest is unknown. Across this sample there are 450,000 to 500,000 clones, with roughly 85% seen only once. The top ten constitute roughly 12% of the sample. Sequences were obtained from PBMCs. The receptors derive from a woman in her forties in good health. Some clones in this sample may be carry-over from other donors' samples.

The CDR3 sequence is CASSYPGSQETQYF. The CDR3 coding sequence is TGTGCCAGCAGTTACCCCGGGTCTCAAGAGACCCAGTACTTC. V usage is TRBV6-6 and J usage is TRBJ2-5; no clear D gene. Trimming left V 2 bases short and J 2 bases short, with 9 bases between. The CDR3 has 14 amino acids. Looked up from germline, CDR1 is MNHNY and CDR2 is SVGAGI (reference sequence).

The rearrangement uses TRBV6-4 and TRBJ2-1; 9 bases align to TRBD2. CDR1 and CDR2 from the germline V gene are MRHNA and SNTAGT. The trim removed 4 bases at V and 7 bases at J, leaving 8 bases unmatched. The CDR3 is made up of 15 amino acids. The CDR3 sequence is CASSVAGVLGNEQFF. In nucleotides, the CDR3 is TGTGCCAGCAGTGTAGCGGGAGTACTGGGTAATGAGCAGTTCTTC.

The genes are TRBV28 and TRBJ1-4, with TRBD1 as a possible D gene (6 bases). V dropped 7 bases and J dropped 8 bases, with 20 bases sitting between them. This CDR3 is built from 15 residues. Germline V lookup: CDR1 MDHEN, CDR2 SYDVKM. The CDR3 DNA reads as TGTGCCAGCATACGAGGAGGGGGGGAACGCGAAAAACTGTTTTTT. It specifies CASIRGGGEREKLFF.

CDR3 nucleotide sequence: TGTGCCAGCAGCTTGGGGCAATGGAAGGGCGAGCAGTACTTC. This encodes CASSLGQWKGEQYF. The gene calls are TRBV5-8 and TRBJ2-7; no clear D. Trimming cost V 0 bases and J 6 bases, with 13 bases left between them. In germline, CDR1 is SGHTS, CDR2 YDEGEE. CDR3 length: 14 amino acids.

CDR3 region: CASSLAGTSSSYEQYF. CDR3 bases: TGTGCCAGCAGCTTAGCCGGGACTTCGAGCTCCTACGAGCAGTACTTC. V usage is TRBV7-2 and J usage is TRBJ2-5; tentative D call: TRBD2 (6 bases). The J call may be faulty, since TRBJ2-7 better matches the DNA end. Per germline, CDR1 SGHTA and CDR2 FQGNSA. The length of the CDR3 is 16 residues.

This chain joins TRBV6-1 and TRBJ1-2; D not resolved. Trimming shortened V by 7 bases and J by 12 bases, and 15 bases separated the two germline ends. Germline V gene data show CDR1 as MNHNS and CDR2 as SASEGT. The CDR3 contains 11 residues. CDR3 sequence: CASNPRRGNTF. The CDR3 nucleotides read TGTGCCAGCAACCCCAGGCGAGGAAACACCTTC.

CDR3 coding DNA: TGTGCCAGCAGCTTAGGGGACAGAAACACCGGGGAGCTGTTTTTT. It translates to CASSLGDRNTGELFF. V and J are TRBV7-2 and TRBJ2-2; 7 positions agree with TRBD1. V shed 1 base, J shed 2 bases, and the junction held 1 base outside the gene matches. CDR1 and CDR2 from the germline V gene are SGHTA and FQGNSA. The CDR3 covers 15 residues.

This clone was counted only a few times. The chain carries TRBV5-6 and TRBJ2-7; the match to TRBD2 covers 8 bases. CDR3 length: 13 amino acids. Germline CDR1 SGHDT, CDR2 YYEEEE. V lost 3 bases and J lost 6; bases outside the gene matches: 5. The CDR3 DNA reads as TGTGCCAGCAGCTGGGGACTAGGGATCGAGCAGTACTTC. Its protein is CASSWGLGIEQYF.

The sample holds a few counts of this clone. CDR3 loop: CASSFRGDRVNEQFF. In DNA, the CDR3 is TGTGCCAGCAGTTTCAGGGGGGACAGGGTAAATGAGCAGTTCTTC. The chain combines TRBV28 with TRBJ2-1; TRBD1 matches at 9 bases. This CDR3 spans 15 amino acids. CDR1 and CDR2 (germline): MDHEN, SYDVKM. After removal of 3 bases from V and 7 bases from J, the junction contained 7 bases not matched to a gene.

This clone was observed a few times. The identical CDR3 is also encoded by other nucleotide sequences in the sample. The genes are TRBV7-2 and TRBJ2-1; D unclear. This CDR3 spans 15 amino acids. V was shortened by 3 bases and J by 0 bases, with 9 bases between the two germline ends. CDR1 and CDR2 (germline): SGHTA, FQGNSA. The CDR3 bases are TGTGCCAGCAGCTTGCCGAGACGCTCCTACAATGAGCAGTTCTTC. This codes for CASSLPRRSYNEQFF.

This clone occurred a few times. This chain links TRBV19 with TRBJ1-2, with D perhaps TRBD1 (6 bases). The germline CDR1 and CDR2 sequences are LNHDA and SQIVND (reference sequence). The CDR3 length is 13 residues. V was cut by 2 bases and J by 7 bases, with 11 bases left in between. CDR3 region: CASSIKGDGGYTF. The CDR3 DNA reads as TGTGCCAGTAGTATAAAGGGGGACGGTGGCTACACCTTC.

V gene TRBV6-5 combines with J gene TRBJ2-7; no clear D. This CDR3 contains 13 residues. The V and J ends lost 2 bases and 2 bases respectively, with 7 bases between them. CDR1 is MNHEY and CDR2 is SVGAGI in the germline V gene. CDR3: CASSYTPTYEQYF. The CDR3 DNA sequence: TGTGCCAGCAGTTACACACCAACCTACGAGCAGTACTTC.

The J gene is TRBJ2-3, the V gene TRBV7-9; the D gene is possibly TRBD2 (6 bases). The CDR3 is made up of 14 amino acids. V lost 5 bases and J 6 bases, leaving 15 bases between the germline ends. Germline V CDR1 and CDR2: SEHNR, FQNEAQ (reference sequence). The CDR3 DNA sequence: TGTGCCAGCAGCCCCAGGGCTAGCGTTGATACGCAGTATTTT. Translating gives CASSPRASVDTQYF.

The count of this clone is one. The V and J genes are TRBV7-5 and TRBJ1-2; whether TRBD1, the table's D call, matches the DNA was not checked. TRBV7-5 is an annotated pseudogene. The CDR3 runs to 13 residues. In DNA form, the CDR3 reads TGTGTCAGAACGAGGGGGCACCGATATGGCTACACCTTC. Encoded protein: CVRTRGHRYGYTF.

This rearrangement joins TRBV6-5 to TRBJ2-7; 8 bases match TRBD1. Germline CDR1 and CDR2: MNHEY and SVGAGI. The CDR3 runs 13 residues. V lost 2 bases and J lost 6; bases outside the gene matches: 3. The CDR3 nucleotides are TGTGCCAGCAGTTACCCTGGACAGGGCGAGCAGTACTTC. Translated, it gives CASSYPGQGEQYF.

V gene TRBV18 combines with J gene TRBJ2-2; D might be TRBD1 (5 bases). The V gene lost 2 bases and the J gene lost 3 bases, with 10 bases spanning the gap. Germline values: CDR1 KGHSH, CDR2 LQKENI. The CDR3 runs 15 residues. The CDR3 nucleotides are TGTGCCAGCTCACCAAGAGACAGTCACACCGGGGAGCTGTTTTTT. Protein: CASSPRDSHTGELFF.

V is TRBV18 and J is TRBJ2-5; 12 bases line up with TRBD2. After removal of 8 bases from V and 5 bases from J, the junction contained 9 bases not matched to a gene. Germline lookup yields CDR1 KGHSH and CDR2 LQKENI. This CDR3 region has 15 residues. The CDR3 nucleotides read TGTGCCAGCGCCAAGACTAGCGGGAGTCGGGAGACCCAGTACTTC. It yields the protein CASAKTSGSRETQYF.

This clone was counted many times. CDR3 sequence: CASSLGPAYRTEAFF. The DNA of the CDR3 is TGCGCCAGCAGCTTGGGGCCAGCCTACCGCACTGAAGCTTTCTTT. The chain links TRBV5-1 to TRBJ1-1; no definite D call. Trimming cost V 0 bases and J 4 bases, with 13 bases left between them. The CDR3 length is 15 residues. Germline CDR1 reads SGHRS; CDR2 reads YFSETQ.

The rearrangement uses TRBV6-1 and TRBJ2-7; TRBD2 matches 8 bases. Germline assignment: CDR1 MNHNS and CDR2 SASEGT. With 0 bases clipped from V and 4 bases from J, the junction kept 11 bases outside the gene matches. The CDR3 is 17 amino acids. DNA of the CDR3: TGTGCCAGCAGTGAAGCATTGTACGGCGGGAGGCTATACGAGCAGTACTTC. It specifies CASSEALYGGRLYEQYF.